The text below deals with one T cell receptor (beta chain). Its antigen is still unknown. This specimen belongs to a study of shared clonotypes between healthy human individuals. Terminally differentiated effector memory CD45RA+ cells were left out of the naive CD8 fraction, which was CD45RO-negative and positively selected for CCR7. Adult Caucasians living in Nashville, Tennessee made up all of the donors. Overall study findings and caveats: Relative to clonotypes present in all four donors, those not shared had lower generation probabilities. Rarefaction demonstrated incomplete sorted-subset sequencing despite large depth. Sampling used blood alone; tissue repertoires probably differ.

The assay was immunoSEQ multiplex PCR, and TCRdb's table has in-frame clones only and misses some. The sample has about 2 million clones; around 96% are singletons. The sequencing sample was made of naive CD8+ T cells sorted from blood. This TCR was sampled from a man aged 18-30 years in good health.

The CDR3 bases are TGTGCCAGCAGCGGACAGTCGGGGGGCTGGGAGACCCAGTACTTC. The encoded protein is CASSGQSGGWETQYF. This chain joins TRBV7-9 and TRBJ2-5; D possibly corresponds to TRBD2 (7 bases). Trimming stripped 5 bases from V and 5 bases from J, with 18 bases between. The CDR3 is 15 amino acids. CDR1 SEHNR and CDR2 FQNEAQ come from the germline V gene (reference sequence).